A selection of T cell receptor beta chains follows, all from one sample in a study of blood T cell repertoires in COVID-19. The protocol was immunoSEQ multiplex PCR, while the TCRdb copy is restricted to in-frame clones and leaves out a portion. The sample holds some 40,000 clones, 70% to 90% seen once. Specimen: peripheral blood. Receptors originate from a man between 60 and 75 years old in a cohort sampled during active COVID-19. Both conserved end residues are part of each CDR3. The order of the fields is V gene, J gene, clone size, CDR3 protein. Size is stated for part of the rows, as once, few or many counts, or as a class when the clone is expanded.

v_call: TRBV5-5; j_call: TRBJ2-1; clone_size: NA; cdr3_aa: CASSLVGQNYNEQFF
v_call: TRBV29-1; j_call: TRBJ2-5; clone_size: NA; cdr3_aa: CSVVLAAETQYF
v_call: TRBV28; j_call: TRBJ2-1; clone_size: NA; cdr3_aa: CASSFGQVNEQFF
v_call: TRBV11-2; j_call: TRBJ2-1; clone_size: once; cdr3_aa: CASSRDVGGPYNEQFF
v_call: TRBV5-6; j_call: TRBJ1-5; clone_size: NA; cdr3_aa: CASSFYLQGVKPQHF
v_call: TRBV6-5; j_call: TRBJ1-2; clone_size: NA; cdr3_aa: CASKTGSNYGYTF
v_call: TRBV5-1; j_call: TRBJ2-6; clone_size: few; cdr3_aa: CASSSDTLGANVLTF
v_call: TRBV5-1; j_call: TRBJ2-7; clone_size: NA; cdr3_aa: CASSLASGGFSYEQYF
v_call: TRBV5-4; j_call: TRBJ2-1; clone_size: NA; cdr3_aa: CASSLTGGDEQFF
v_call: TRBV6-1; j_call: TRBJ1-5; clone_size: NA; cdr3_aa: CASSAGLDRGGNQPQHF
v_call: TRBV2; j_call: TRBJ2-5; clone_size: NA; cdr3_aa: CASIRQSGGAGTQYF